A selection of T cell receptor beta chains follows, all from one sample in a study of blood T cell repertoires in COVID-19. Libraries were prepared by immunoSEQ multiplex PCR; TCRdb keeps only in-frame clonotypes and omits some of them. The table records under 350,000 clones, around nine tenths of them present only once. Source material: peripheral blood. Receptors were obtained from a man between 65 and 79 years old with acute or convalescent COVID-19. Both conserved end residues are part of each CDR3. The order of the fields is D gene, J gene, V gene, clone size, CDR3 protein, CDR3 DNA. A D gene is named only where the DNA matches it firmly. Not every row has a clone size; where given, it reads once, few, many or a size class.

>-|TRBJ1-2|TRBV4-2|once
CASSQAGDLAGYTF
TGTGCCAGCAGCCAAGCAGGGGATCTGGCTGGCTACACCTTC
>TRBD2|TRBJ2-2|TRBV9|once
CASRTTGGSTGELFF
TGTGCCAGCAGGACGACCGGGGGGTCCACCGGGGAGCTGTTTTTT
>-|TRBJ1-2|TRBV20-1|-
CSAKDDSPYTF
TGCAGTGCCAAAGATGACAGCCCCTACACCTTC
>-|TRBJ2-1|TRBV29-1|-
CSVGSLAIDNEQFF
TGCAGCGTTGGAAGTCTAGCGATCGACAATGAGCAGTTCTTC
>-|TRBJ2-3|TRBV5-5|-
CASSVDSSTQYF
TGTGCCAGCAGCGTGGACTCTTCTACGCAGTATTTT
>TRBD1|TRBJ1-5|TRBV3-1/TRBV3-2|-
CASSQGLDRANQPQHF
TGTGCCAGCAGCCAAGGGCTGGACAGGGCTAATCAGCCCCAGCATTTT
>-|TRBJ1-2|TRBV1|once
CTSIYSNYGYTF
TGCACCAGCATATATAGCAACTATGGCTACACCTTC
>TRBD1|TRBJ1-5|TRBV6-2/TRBV6-3|-
CASSHPGQGLNQPQHF
TGTGCCAGCAGTCATCCCGGACAGGGTTTAAATCAGCCCCAGCATTTT
>-|TRBJ1-6|TRBV15|-
CATSRDRRDAGNWTLHF
TGTGCCACCAGCAGAGATCGGCGGGACGCCGGAAATTGGACCCTCCACTTT
>TRBD1|TRBJ1-6|TRBV5-4|-
CASRLGTGVNNSPLHF
TGTGCCAGCAGACTTGGGACAGGAGTAAATAATTCACCCCTCCACTTT
>TRBD2|TRBJ2-5|TRBV7-8|-
CASSLAGGVRETQYF
TGTGCCAGCAGCCTAGCGGGAGGGGTAAGAGAGACCCAGTACTTC
>-|TRBJ1-5|TRBV3-1/TRBV3-2|-
CASSQDLIGGAQPQHF
TGTGCCAGCAGCCAAGATCTGATAGGGGGAGCTCAGCCCCAGCATTTT
>TRBD2|TRBJ2-5|TRBV7-2|-
CASSLAGTSGTQETQYF
TGTGCCAGCAGCCTCGCCGGGACTAGCGGGACTCAAGAGACCCAGTACTTC
>-|TRBJ2-5|TRBV5-4|-
CASSSHPAAGPQETQYF
TGTGCCAGCAGCTCACACCCGGCTGCGGGGCCTCAAGAGACCCAGTACTTC
>-|TRBJ2-1|TRBV12-3/TRBV12-4|-
CASSFGGYNEQFF
TGTGCCAGCAGTTTCGGGGGTTACAATGAGCAGTTCTTC
>-|TRBJ1-5|TRBV24-1|-
CATSGAGWNQPQHF
TGTGCCACCAGTGGGGCAGGGTGGAATCAGCCCCAGCATTTT
>TRBD1|TRBJ1-1|TRBV6-1|-
CASSETGGWVNTEAFF
TGTGCCAGCAGTGAAACAGGGGGCTGGGTGAACACTGAAGCTTTCTTT
>-|TRBJ1-1|TRBV29-1|-
CSVEVTTGNTEAFF
TGCAGCGTTGAAGTAACGACAGGAAACACTGAAGCTTTCTTT
>TRBD2|TRBJ2-7|TRBV7-9|-
CASSRFTSGGRFHYEQYF
TGTGCCAGCAGCCGGTTTACTAGCGGGGGCCGCTTCCACTACGAGCAGTACTTC
>TRBD1|TRBJ1-4|TRBV2|-
CASSELGGQREKLFF
TGTGCCAGCAGTGAATTGGGGGGACAGAGGGAAAAACTGTTTTTT
>-|TRBJ2-3|TRBV18|-
CASSRGQQHTDTQYF
TGTGCCAGCTCACGGGGACAACAACACACAGATACGCAGTATTTT
>-|TRBJ2-2|TRBV19|-
CASSIEQAGELFF
TGTGCCAGTAGTATTGAGCAAGCCGGGGAGCTGTTTTTT
>-|TRBJ1-6|TRBV4-1|few
CASSLATGQTPSPLHF
TGCGCCAGCAGCCTAGCGACAGGCCAGACCCCCTCACCCCTCCACTTT
>-|TRBJ1-6|TRBV30|-
CAWTGDQSNSPLHF
TGTGCCTGGACAGGGGACCAATCTAATTCACCCCTCCACTTT
>-|TRBJ2-3|TRBV7-9|-
CASSLDLTDTQYF
TGTGCCAGCAGCTTAGATCTCACAGATACGCAGTATTTT
>-|TRBJ2-3|TRBV19|-
CASSIQLRAPEDTQYF
TGTGCCAGTAGTATTCAACTCAGGGCCCCCGAAGATACGCAGTATTTT
>TRBD1|TRBJ1-2|TRBV7-2|-
CASSLVSGGDYGYTF
TGTGCCAGCAGCTTAGTTTCAGGGGGTGACTATGGCTACACCTTC
>TRBD1|TRBJ1-1|TRBV19|-
CASSMTGRRTEAFF
TGTGCCAGTAGTATGACAGGGCGGAGGACTGAAGCTTTCTTT
>-|TRBJ2-3|TRBV3-1/TRBV3-2|-
CASSLGDTQYF
TGTGCCAGCAGCCTCGGAGATACGCAGTATTTT
>TRBD2|TRBJ2-1|TRBV7-2|-
CASSAHSGGAVEQFF
TGTGCCAGCAGCGCTCATAGCGGGGGGGCGGTTGAGCAGTTCTTC
>TRBD1|TRBJ1-4|TRBV13|-
CASSSVQDRAEKLFF
TGTGCCAGCAGCTCAGTGCAGGACAGGGCTGAAAAACTGTTTTTT
>TRBD2|TRBJ2-5|TRBV5-4|-
CASSWGTSGQETQYF
TGTGCCAGCAGCTGGGGGACTAGCGGACAAGAGACCCAGTACTTC
>-|TRBJ2-7|TRBV5-4|-
CASSSTGTYEQYF
TGTGCCAGCAGCTCAACAGGGACCTACGAGCAGTACTTC
>TRBD2|TRBJ2-5|TRBV7-2|-
CASSSIGTSGRRPDF
TGTGCCAGCAGCTCTATTGGGACTAGCGGTAGAAGGCCGGACTTC
>-|TRBJ2-2|TRBV5-6|-
CASSLRFGGAVLLFF
TGTGCCAGCAGCTTGAGGTTCGGCGGCGCGGTTTTGTTGTTTTTT
>-|TRBJ1-3|TRBV7-2|-
CASSLVANQFPGSGNTIYF
TGTGCCAGCAGCTTAGTAGCAAACCAATTCCCCGGCTCTGGAAACACCATATATTTT
>TRBD2|TRBJ2-1|TRBV4-3|-
CASSQDNLWGGYNEQFF
TGCGCCAGCAGCCAAGATAACTTATGGGGGGGATACAATGAGCAGTTCTTC
>-|TRBJ2-3|TRBV7-2|-
CASSLPSLDTQYF
TGTGCCAGCAGCCTACCTTCCCTAGATACGCAGTATTTT
>-|TRBJ2-1|TRBV5-1|-
CASSETTVGHNEQFF
TGCGCCAGCAGCGAAACGACAGTGGGTCACAATGAGCAGTTCTTC
>-|TRBJ2-1|TRBV5-8|-
CASSFSGNTYNEQFF
TGTGCCAGCAGCTTTAGCGGAAATACCTACAATGAGCAGTTCTTC
>-|TRBJ2-3|TRBV27|-
CASSRLGATDTQYF
TGTGCCAGCAGTCGATTGGGGGCCACAGATACGCAGTATTTT
>-|TRBJ2-3|TRBV25-1|-
CASQDSAFTDTQYF
TGTGCCAGCCAAGACAGTGCCTTCACAGATACGCAGTATTTT
>-|TRBJ2-3|TRBV5-1|-
CASSLGITDTQYF
TGCGCCAGCAGCTTGGGTATCACAGATACGCAGTATTTT
>-|TRBJ1-5|TRBV6-2/TRBV6-3|once
CASSTNGGTFYF
TGTGCCAGCAGTACGAACGGGGGTACCTTTTACTTT
>-|TRBJ1-1|TRBV5-4|-
CASSLARNTEAFF
TGTGCCAGCAGCTTGGCCAGGAACACTGAAGCTTTCTTT
>TRBD1|TRBJ1-6|TRBV5-4|-
CASSSGTDHNSPLHF
TGTGCCAGCAGCTCCGGGACAGACCATAATTCACCCCTCCACTTT